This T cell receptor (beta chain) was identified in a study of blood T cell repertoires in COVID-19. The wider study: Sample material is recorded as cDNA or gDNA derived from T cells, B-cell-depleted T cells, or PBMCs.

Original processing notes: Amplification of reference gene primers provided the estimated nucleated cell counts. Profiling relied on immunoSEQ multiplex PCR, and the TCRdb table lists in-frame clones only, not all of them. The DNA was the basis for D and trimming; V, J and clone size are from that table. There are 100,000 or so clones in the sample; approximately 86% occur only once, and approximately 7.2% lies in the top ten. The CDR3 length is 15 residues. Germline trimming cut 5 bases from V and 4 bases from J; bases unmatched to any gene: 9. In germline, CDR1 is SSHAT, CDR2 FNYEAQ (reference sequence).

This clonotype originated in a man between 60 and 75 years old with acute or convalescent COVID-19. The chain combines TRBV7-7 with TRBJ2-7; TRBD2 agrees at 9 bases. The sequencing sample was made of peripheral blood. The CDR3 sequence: CASSPGLAGVYEQYF. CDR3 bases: TGTGCCAGCAGCCCCGGCTTAGCGGGAGTGTACGAGCAGTACTTC.